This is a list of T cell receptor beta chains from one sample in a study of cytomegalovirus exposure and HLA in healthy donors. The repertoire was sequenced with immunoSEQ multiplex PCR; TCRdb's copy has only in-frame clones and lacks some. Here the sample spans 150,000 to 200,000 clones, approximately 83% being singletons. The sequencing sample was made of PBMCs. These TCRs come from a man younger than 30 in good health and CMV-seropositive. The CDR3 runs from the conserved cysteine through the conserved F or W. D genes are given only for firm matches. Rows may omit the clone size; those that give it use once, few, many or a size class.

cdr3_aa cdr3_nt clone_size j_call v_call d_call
CATSRPRDRDRPRTDTQYF TGTGCCACCAGCAGACCTAGGGACCGGGACAGGCCACGCACAGATACGCAGTATTTT NA TRBJ2-3 TRBV15 TRBD1
CASSKGDSLLVDTQYF TGTGCCAGCAGCAAAGGGGACTCACTCCTAGTGGATACGCAGTATTTT NA TRBJ2-3 TRBV21-1 NA
CASSSSGWFSEQYF TGTGCCAGCAGTTCATCAGGGTGGTTCAGCGAGCAGTACTTC NA TRBJ2-7 TRBV28 NA
CASSGGTYEQYF TGTGCCAGCTCCGGGGGGACCTACGAGCAGTACTTC NA TRBJ2-7 TRBV6-5 TRBD2
CSATPAGVFTGELFF TGCAGCGCCACACCAGCGGGGGTATTCACCGGGGAGCTGTTTTTT NA TRBJ2-2 TRBV29-1 TRBD2
CASMRDRGYTF TGTGCCAGCATGAGGGATCGGGGCTACACCTTC NA TRBJ1-2 TRBV9 NA
CASSETGKRYEQYF TGTGCCAGCAGCGAGACAGGGAAACGCTACGAGCAGTACTTC NA TRBJ2-7 TRBV5-5 TRBD1
CASTYQGISDNEQFF TGTGCCAGCACATACCAGGGGATTTCTGACAATGAGCAGTTCTTC once TRBJ2-1 TRBV6-1 NA
CASSLNGQGMGTEAFF TGTGCCAGCTCACTCAATGGACAGGGCATGGGCACTGAAGCTTTCTTT NA TRBJ1-1 TRBV18 TRBD1
CAWRPGTGYTGELFF TGTGCCTGGAGACCCGGGACAGGTTACACCGGGGAGCTGTTTTTT NA TRBJ2-2 TRBV30 TRBD1
CASSPLAGGQGGELFF TGTGCCAGCAGCCCGTTAGCGGGGGGGCAGGGCGGGGAGCTGTTTTTT NA TRBJ2-2 TRBV7-2 TRBD2
CASSQGYTEAFF TGTGCCAGCAGTCAGGGTTACACTGAAGCTTTCTTT NA TRBJ1-1 TRBV6-5 NA
CASTPRSGKGELFF TGTGCCAGCACCCCTAGGTCGGGTAAGGGGGAGCTGTTTTTT once TRBJ2-2 TRBV7-9 NA
CASSFLSGGNTGELFF TGTGCCAGCAGTTTCCTTAGCGGAGGGAACACCGGGGAGCTGTTTTTT NA TRBJ2-2 TRBV27 NA
CASSLADGTGPGNTIYF TGCGCCAGCAGCTTGGCTGACGGGACAGGCCCTGGAAACACCATATATTTT once TRBJ1-3 TRBV5-1 TRBD1
CASSVGQGITQPQHF TGTGCCAGCAGCGTAGGACAGGGGATTACTCAGCCCCAGCATTTT NA TRBJ1-5 TRBV9 TRBD1
CASSLDRAAGGGQYF TGTGCCAGCAGCTTAGATCGGGCGGCCGGGGGGGGCCAGTACTTC NA TRBJ2-5 TRBV7-7 TRBD2
CASSLAGGETQYF TGTGCCAGCAGCTTAGCCGGGGGTGAGACCCAGTACTTC NA TRBJ2-5 TRBV7-9 NA
CASSLGGLSPHAGEAFF TGCGCCAGCAGCCTAGGGGGCCTCTCTCCACATGCTGGTGAAGCTTTCTTT NA TRBJ1-1 TRBV5-1 TRBD1
CASSLETSGSDTQYF TGTGCCAGCAGCTTAGAGACTAGCGGGTCAGATACGCAGTATTTT once TRBJ2-3 TRBV11-3 TRBD2
CASSSGNEPNEQFF TGCGCCAGCAGCTCGGGGAACGAGCCCAATGAGCAGTTCTTC NA TRBJ2-1 TRBV5-1 NA
CASSSKGAQVYGYTF TGTGCCAGCAGCTCGAAGGGGGCGCAAGTCTATGGCTACACCTTC few TRBJ1-2 TRBV5-4 TRBD1
CASSPGQTRSTEAFF TGTGCCAGCAGCCCGGGACAGACAAGGAGCACTGAAGCTTTCTTT NA TRBJ1-1 TRBV5-6 TRBD1
CASSLDLQGDTQYF TGTGCCAGCAGCTTAGATCTACAGGGAGATACGCAGTATTTT NA TRBJ2-3 TRBV7-2 NA
CASSQDPPVYGYTF TGCGCCAGCAGCCAAGATCCCCCAGTCTATGGCTACACCTTC NA TRBJ1-2 TRBV4-1 NA
CSGISWTGGHEQFF TGCAGCGGTATCTCATGGACAGGGGGCCATGAGCAGTTCTTC NA TRBJ2-1 TRBV29-1 TRBD1
CASGGLAGHNEQFF TGTGCCAGCGGCGGACTAGCGGGTCACAATGAGCAGTTCTTC NA TRBJ2-1 TRBV9 TRBD2
CASRPGGGPTDTQYF TGCGCCAGCCGTCCCGGCGGGGGGCCCACAGATACGCAGTATTTT NA TRBJ2-3 TRBV5-1 TRBD2
CASTRTRASPDTQYF TGTGCCAGCACTCGGACTAGGGCATCCCCAGATACGCAGTATTTT NA TRBJ2-3 TRBV2 TRBD2
CASSSMTGTITEAFF TGCGCCAGCAGCTCTATGACAGGGACGATCACTGAAGCTTTCTTT NA TRBJ1-1 TRBV5-1 TRBD1
CASSRTGGNYEQYF TGTGCCAGCAGTCGAACAGGGGGGAACTACGAGCAGTACTTC NA TRBJ2-7 TRBV6-5 TRBD1
CAWSPKLLAPNEQFF TGTGCCTGGAGCCCGAAGTTACTAGCTCCCAATGAGCAGTTCTTC NA TRBJ2-1 TRBV30 NA